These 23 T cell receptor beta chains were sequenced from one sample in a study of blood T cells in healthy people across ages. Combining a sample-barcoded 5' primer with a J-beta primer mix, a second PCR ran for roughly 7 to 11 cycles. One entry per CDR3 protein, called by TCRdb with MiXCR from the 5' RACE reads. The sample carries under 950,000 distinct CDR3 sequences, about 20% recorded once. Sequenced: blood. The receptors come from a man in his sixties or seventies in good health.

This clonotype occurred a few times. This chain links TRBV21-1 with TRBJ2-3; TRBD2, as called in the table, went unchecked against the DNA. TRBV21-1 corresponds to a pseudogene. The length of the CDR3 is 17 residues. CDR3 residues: CASSKASSGKSTDTQYF. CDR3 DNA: TGTGCCAGCAGCAAAGCTAGTAGCGGGAAGTCCACAGATACGCAGTATTTT.

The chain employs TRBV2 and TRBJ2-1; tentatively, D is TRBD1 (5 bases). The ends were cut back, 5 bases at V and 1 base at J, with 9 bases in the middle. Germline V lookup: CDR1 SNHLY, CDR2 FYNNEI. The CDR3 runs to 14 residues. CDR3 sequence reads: CASSYGQSYNEQFF. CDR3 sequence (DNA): TGTGCCAGCAGTTACGGACAATCCTACAATGAGCAGTTCTTC.

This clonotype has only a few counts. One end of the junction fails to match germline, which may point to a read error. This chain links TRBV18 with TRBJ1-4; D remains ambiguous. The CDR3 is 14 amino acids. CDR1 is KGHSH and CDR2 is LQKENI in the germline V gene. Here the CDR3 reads CASPPPQRKEKLFF. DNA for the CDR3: TGTGCCAGCCCACCACCGCAGAGAAAAGAAAAACTGTTTTTT.

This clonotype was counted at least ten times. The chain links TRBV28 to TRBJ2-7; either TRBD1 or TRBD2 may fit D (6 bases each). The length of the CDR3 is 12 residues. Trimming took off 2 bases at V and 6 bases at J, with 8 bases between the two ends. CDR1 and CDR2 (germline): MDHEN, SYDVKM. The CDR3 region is CASSLGGREQYF. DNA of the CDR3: TGTGCCAGCAGTTTAGGGGGGCGCGAGCAGTACTTC.

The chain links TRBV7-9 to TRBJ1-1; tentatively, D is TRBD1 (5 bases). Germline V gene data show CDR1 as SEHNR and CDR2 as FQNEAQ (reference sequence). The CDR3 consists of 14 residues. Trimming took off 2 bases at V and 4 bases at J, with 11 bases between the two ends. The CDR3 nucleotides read TGTGCCAGCAGCTTACCTGGGCAGGGCACTGAAGCTTTCTTT. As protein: CASSLPGQGTEAFF. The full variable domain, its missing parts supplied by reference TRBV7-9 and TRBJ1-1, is DTGVSQNPRHKITKRGQNVTFRCDPISEHNRLYWYRQTLGQGPEFLTYFQNEAQLEKSRLLSDRFSAERPKGSFSTLEIQRTEQGDSAMYLCASSLPGQGTEAFFGQGTRLTVV.

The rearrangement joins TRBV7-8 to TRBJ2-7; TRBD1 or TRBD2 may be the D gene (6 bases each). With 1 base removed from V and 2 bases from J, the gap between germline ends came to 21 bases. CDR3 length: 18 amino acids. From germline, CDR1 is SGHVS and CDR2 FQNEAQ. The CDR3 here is CASSLGFFRGERTYEQYV. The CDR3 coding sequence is TGTGCCAGCAGCTTAGGGTTTTTTAGGGGGGAGAGAACCTACGAGCAGTACGTC.

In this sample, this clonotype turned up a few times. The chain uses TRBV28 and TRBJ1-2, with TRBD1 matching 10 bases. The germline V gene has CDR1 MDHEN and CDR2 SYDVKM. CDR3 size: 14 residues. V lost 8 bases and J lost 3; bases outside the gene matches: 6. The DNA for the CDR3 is TGTGCCAGCGAGACAGGGGGCGCGGACTATGGCTACACCTTC. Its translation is CASETGGADYGYTF.

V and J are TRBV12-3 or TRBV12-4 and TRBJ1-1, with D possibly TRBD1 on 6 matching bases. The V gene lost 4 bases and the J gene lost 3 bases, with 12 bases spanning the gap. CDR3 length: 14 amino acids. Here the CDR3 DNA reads TGTGCCAGCAGTTCGACAGGCGCGCACACTGAAGCTTTCTTT. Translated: CASSSTGAHTEAFF.

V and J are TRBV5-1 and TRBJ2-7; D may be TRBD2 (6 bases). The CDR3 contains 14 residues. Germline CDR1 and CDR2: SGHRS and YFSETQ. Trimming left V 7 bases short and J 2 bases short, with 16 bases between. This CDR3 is CASQSGTSTYEQYF. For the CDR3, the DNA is TGCGCCAGCCAATCCGGGACTTCGACCTACGAGCAGTACTTC.

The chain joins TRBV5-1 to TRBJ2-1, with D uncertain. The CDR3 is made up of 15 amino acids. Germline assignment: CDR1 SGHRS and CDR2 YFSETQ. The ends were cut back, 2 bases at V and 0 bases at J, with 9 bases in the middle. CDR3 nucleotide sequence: TGCGCCAGCAGCTTCATGAGCCTCTCCTACAATGAGCAGTTCTTC. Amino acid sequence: CASSFMSLSYNEQFF. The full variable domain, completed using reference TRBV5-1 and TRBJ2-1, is KAGVTQTPRYLIKTRGQQVTLSCSPISGHRSVSWYQQTPGQGLQFLFEYFSETQRNKGNFPGRFSGRQFSNSRSEMNVSTLELGDSALYLCASSFMSLSYNEQFFGPGTRLTVL.

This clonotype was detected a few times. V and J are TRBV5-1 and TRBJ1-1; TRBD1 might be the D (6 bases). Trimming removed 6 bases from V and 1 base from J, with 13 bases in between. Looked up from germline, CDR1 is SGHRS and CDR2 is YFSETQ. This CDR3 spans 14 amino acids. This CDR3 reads CASNPGHANTEAFF. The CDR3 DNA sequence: TGCGCCAGCAACCCGGGACACGCGAACACTGAAGCTTTCTTT.

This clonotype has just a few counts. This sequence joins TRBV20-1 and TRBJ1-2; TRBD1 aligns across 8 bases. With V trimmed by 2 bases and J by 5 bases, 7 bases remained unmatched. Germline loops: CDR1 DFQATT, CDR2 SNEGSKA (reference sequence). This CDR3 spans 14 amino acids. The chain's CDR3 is CSARTDRGWYGYTF. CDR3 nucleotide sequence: TGCAGTGCTAGAACTGACAGGGGATGGTATGGCTACACCTTC.

In nucleotides, the CDR3 is TGTGCCTGGAACTCGAGGGAGGGGGATGGCTACACCTTC. Protein sequence: CAWNSREGDGYTF. This sequence joins TRBV30 and TRBJ1-2; the D gene is possibly TRBD1 (6 bases). V shed 4 bases and J shed 6 bases, with 15 bases lying between them. Germline V CDR1 and CDR2: GTSNPN, SVGIG (reference sequence). The CDR3 spans 13 residues.

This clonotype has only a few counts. In nucleotides, the CDR3 is TGTGCCAGTAGCCTACAGGGTTCGACGCAAGAGACCCAGTACTTC. Translated, it gives CASSLQGSTQETQYF. The genes are TRBV19 and TRBJ2-5; TRBD1 is a possible D gene (6 bases). Trimming took off 6 bases at V and 2 bases at J, with 16 bases between the two ends. The CDR3 contains 15 residues. Germline V gene data show CDR1 as LNHDA and CDR2 as SQIVND (reference sequence).

CDR3 protein: CASSVGQTNQPQHF. The CDR3 coding sequence is TGTGCCAGCAGCGTAGGACAGACCAATCAGCCCCAGCATTTT. The J gene is TRBJ1-5, the V gene TRBV9; D possibly corresponds to TRBD1 (5 bases). Trimming stripped 0 bases from V and 3 bases from J, with 7 bases between. Per the germline V gene, CDR1 is SGDLS and CDR2 is YYNGEE. This CDR3 has 14 residues.

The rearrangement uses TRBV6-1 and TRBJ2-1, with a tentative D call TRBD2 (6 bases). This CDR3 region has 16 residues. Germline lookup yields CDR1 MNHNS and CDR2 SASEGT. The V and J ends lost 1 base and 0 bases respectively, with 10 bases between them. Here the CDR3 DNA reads TGTGCCAGCAGTGAAGTTGCCGGGAGCTCCTACAATGAGCAGTTCTTC. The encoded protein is CASSEVAGSSYNEQFF.

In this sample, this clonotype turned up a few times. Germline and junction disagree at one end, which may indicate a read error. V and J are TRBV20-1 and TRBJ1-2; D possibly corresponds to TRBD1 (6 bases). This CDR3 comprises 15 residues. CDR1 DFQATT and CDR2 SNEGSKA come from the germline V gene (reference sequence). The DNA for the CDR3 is TGCAGTGCTCGAGAGTGGGAAGGGGGTAATTATGGCTACACCTTC. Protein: CSAREWEGGNYGYTF.

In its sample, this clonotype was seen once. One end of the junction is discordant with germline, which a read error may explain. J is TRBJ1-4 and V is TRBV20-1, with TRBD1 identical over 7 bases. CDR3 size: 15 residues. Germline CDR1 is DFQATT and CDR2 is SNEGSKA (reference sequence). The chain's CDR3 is CSARDSGTANEKRFF. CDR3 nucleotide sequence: TGCAGTGCTAGAGACTCCGGGACAGCTAATGAAAAACGGTTTTTT.

CDR3 residues: CASSSTSGYNTGELFF. CDR3 sequence (DNA): TGTGCCAGCAGCTCAACCTCGGGCTATAACACCGGGGAGCTGTTTTTT. The chain carries TRBV7-2 and TRBJ2-2; D gene uncertain. Trimming shortened V by 4 bases and J by 2 bases, and 14 bases separated the two germline ends. The CDR3 runs 16 residues. Germline V gene sequence: CDR1 SGHTA, CDR2 FQGNSA. Using reference TRBV7-2 and TRBJ2-2 for the parts outside the CDR3, the full variable domain is GAGVSQSPSNKVTEKGKDVELRCDPISGHTALYWYRQSLGQGLEFLIYFQGNSAPDKSGLPSDRFSAERTGGSVSTLTIQRTQQEDSAVYLCASSSTSGYNTGELFFGEGSRLTVL.

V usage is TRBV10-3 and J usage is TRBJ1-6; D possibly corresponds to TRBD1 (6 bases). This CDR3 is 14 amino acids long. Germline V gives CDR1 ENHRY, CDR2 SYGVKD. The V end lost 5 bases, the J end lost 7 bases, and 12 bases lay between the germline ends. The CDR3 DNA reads TGTGCCATCAGTCCTAGGGGGGAAAATTCACCCCTCCACTTT. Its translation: CAISPRGENSPLHF.

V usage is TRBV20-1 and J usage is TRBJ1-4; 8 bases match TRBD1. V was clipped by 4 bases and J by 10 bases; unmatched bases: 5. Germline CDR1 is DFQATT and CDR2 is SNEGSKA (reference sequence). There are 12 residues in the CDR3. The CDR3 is CSAMDREGKLFF. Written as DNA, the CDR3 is TGCAGTGCTATGGACAGGGAGGGAAAACTGTTTTTT.

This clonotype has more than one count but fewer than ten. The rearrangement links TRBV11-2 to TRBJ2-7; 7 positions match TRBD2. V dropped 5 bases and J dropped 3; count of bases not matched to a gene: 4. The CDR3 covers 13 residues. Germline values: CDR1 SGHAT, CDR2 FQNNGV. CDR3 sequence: CASSPRGDYEQYV. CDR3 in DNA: TGTGCCAGCAGCCCTCGGGGGGACTACGAGCAGTACGTC.

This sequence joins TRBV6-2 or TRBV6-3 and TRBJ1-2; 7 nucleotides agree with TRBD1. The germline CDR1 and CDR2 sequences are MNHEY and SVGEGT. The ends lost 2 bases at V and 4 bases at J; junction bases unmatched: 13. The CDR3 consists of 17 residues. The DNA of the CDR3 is TGTGCCAGCAGTTACGCTAACCGGGACAGAAAGTTCTATGGCTACACCTTC. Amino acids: CASSYANRDRKFYGYTF.